The source of this T cell receptor beta chain is a study of T-cell memory formation after mild COVID-19. Study as a whole: Clustering of TCRs was largely donor specific.

TCRdb ran MiXCR on the 5' RACE reads and lists one entry per CDR3 protein. The sample records 95,000 to 120,000 distinct CDR3 sequences, about 24% being singletons. This clonotype turned up a few times. Looked up from germline, CDR1 is SEHNR and CDR2 is FQNEAQ (reference sequence). The CDR3 sequence is 14 residues long. Trimming left V 0 bases short and J 2 bases short, with 8 bases between. The TCR sequence derives from a man in his late teens or twenties who had mild COVID-19 (a few samples of this study predate the infection). Cell type and time point are not known. Sequenced sample: PBMCs or a T cell subset sorted from them (not recorded which). The genes are TRBV7-9 and TRBJ2-7; D gene unclear. This CDR3 is CASSLAAGAYEQYF. The CDR3 coding sequence is TGTGCCAGCAGCTTAGCGGCCGGTGCCTACGAGCAGTACTTC.